This T cell receptor beta chain was profiled in a study of blood T cell repertoires in COVID-19. CDR3 length equals 14 residues. Trimming took off 6 bases at V and 3 bases at J, with 12 bases between the two ends. In germline, CDR1 is LNHDA, CDR2 SQIVND (reference sequence). Source study methods: For nucleated cells, counts were estimated from reference gene primer amplification. This table comes from immunoSEQ multiplex PCR, and its TCRdb copy is limited to in-frame clones, with some not included. V, J and clone size were drawn from that table, and D and trimming were deduced from the DNA. Of roughly 240,000 clones listed, 65% to 90% were seen once; the top ten hold about 4.5%.

The sequence derives from a woman aged 70-85 years with acute or convalescent COVID-19. The genes are TRBV19 and TRBJ1-5; D call uncertain. Sequencing input: peripheral blood. The CDR3 sequence: CASSPAVLNQPQHF. CDR3 sequence (DNA): TGTGCCAGTAGCCCCGCGGTCCTCAATCAGCCCCAGCATTTT. Filled out from reference TRBV19 and TRBJ1-5, the complete variable domain reads DGGITQSPKYLFRKEGQNVTLSCEQNLNHDAMYWYRQDPGQGLRLIYYSQIVNDFQKGDIAEGYSVSREKKESFPLTVTSAQKNPTAFYLCASSPAVLNQPQHFGDGTRLSIL.